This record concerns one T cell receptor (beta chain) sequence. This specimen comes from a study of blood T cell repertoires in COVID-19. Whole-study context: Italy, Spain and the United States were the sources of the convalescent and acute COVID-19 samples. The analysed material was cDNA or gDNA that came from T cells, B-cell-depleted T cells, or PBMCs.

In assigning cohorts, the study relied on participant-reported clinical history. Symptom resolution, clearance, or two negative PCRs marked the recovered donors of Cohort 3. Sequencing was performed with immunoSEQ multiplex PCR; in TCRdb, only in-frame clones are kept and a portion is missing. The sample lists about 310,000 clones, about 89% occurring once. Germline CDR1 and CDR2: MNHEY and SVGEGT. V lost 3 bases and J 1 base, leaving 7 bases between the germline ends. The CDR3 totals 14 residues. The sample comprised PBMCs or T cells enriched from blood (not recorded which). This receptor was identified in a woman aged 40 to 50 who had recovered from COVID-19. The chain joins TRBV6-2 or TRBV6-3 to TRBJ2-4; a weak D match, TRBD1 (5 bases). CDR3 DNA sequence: TGTGCCAGCAGTTATCAGGGTGCCAAAAACATTCAGTACTTC. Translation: CASSYQGAKNIQYF.